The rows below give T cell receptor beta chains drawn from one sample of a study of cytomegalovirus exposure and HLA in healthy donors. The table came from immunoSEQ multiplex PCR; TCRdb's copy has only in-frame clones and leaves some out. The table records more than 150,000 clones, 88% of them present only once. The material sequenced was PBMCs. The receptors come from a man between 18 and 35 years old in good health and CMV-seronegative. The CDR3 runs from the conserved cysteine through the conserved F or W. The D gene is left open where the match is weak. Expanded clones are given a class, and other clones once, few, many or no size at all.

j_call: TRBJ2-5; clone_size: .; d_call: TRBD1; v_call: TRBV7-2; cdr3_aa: CASSLAWRQGAGRVQYF; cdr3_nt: TGTGCCAGCAGCTTAGCGTGGCGACAGGGGGCAGGAAGGGTCCAGTACTTC
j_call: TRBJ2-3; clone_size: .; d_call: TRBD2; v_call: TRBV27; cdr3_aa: CASSWGGGAFNTQYF; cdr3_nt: TGTGCCAGCAGTTGGGGCGGGGGGGCTTTTAATACGCAGTATTTT
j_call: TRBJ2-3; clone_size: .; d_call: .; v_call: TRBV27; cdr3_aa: CASSLTGSSTDTQYF; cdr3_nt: TGTGCCAGCAGTTTGACGGGATCTAGCACAGATACGCAGTATTTT
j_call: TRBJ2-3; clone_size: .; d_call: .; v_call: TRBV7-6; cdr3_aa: CASSLAIGGTTTGTDTQYF; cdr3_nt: TGTGCCAGCAGCTTAGCTATCGGCGGAACGACGACTGGCACAGATACGCAGTATTTT
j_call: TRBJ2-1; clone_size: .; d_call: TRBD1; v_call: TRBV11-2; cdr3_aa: CASSLYRGYYNEQFF; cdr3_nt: TGTGCCAGCAGCTTATACAGGGGCTATTACAATGAGCAGTTCTTC
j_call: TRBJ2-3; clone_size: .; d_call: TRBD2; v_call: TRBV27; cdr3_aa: CASSLSLAGVSEDTQYF; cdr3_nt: TGTGCCAGCAGTTTATCCCTAGCGGGGGTCTCCGAAGATACGCAGTATTTT
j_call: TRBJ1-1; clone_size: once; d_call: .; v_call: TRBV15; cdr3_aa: CATFAAGNTEAFF; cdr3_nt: TGTGCCACCTTCGCCGCAGGGAACACTGAAGCTTTCTTT
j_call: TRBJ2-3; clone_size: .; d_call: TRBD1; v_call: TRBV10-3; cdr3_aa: CAISGQGVGDTQYF; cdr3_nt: TGTGCCATCAGCGGACAGGGGGTAGGAGATACGCAGTATTTT
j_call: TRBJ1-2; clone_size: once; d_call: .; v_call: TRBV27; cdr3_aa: CASSFRGGSGYTF; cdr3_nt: TGTGCCAGCAGTTTTCGGGGAGGTAGCGGCTACACCTTC
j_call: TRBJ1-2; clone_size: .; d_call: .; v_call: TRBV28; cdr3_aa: CASSPMTGNYGYTF; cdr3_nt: TGTGCCAGCAGCCCTATGACAGGAAACTATGGCTACACCTTC
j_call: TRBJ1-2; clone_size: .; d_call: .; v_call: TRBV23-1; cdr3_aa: CASTQHSGTGNDYGYTF; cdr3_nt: TGCGCCAGCACCCAACACTCCGGAACGGGAAATGACTATGGCTACACCTTC
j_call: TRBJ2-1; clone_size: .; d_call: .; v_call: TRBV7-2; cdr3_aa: CASSAQRAYNEQFF; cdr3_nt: TGTGCCAGCAGCGCGCAGCGGGCCTACAATGAGCAGTTCTTC
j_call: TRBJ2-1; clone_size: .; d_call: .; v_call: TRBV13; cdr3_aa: CASSSPSWPTPSYNEQFF; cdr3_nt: TGTGCCAGCAGCTCTCCCTCGTGGCCCACCCCATCCTACAATGAGCAGTTCTTC
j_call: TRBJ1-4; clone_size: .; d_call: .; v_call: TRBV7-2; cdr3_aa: CASSPYRLTNEKLFF; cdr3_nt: TGTGCCAGCAGCCCCTACAGGCTCACTAATGAAAAACTGTTTTTT
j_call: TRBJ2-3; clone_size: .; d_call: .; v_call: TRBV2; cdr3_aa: CASTEGTLRDTQYF; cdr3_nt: TGTGCCAGCACCGAGGGGACTCTCAGGGATACGCAGTATTTT
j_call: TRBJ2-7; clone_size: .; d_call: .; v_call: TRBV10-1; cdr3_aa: CASSRRAEERYEQYF; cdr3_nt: TGCGCCAGCAGTCGCAGGGCCGAAGAGCGCTACGAGCAGTACTTC
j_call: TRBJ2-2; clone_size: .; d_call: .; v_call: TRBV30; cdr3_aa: CAWSSGRNTGELFF; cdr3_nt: TGTGCCTGGAGTAGTGGGAGGAACACCGGGGAGCTGTTTTTT
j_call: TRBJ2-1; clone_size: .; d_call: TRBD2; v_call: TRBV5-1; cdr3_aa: CASSPTSGTSGGAYNEQFF; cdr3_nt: TGCGCCAGCAGCCCGACCTCCGGGACTAGCGGGGGGGCTTACAATGAGCAGTTCTTC
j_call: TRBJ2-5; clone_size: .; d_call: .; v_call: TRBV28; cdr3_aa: CASSYGFGDRPEETQYF; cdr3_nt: TGTGCCAGCAGTTACGGTTTCGGAGACAGGCCCGAAGAGACCCAGTACTTC
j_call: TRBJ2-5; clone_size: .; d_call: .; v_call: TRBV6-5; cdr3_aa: CATTGYGTQYF; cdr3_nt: TGTGCCACTACAGGTTACGGGACCCAGTACTTC
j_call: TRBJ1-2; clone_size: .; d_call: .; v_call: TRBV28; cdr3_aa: CASSLTGEVYGYTF; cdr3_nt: TGTGCCAGCAGTTTAACCGGAGAAGTTTATGGCTACACCTTC
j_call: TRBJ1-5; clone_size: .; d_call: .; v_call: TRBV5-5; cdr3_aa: CASSRQNSNQPQHF; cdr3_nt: TGTGCCAGCAGCCGACAGAATAGCAATCAGCCCCAGCATTTT
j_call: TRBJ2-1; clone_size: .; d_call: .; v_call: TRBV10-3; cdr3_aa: CAISSTPGGNEQFF; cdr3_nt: TGTGCCATCAGCTCAACTCCCGGGGGCAATGAGCAGTTCTTC
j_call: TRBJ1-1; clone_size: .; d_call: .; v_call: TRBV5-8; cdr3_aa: CASIPRYLNTEAFF; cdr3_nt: TGTGCCAGCATTCCGCGGTACCTGAACACTGAAGCTTTCTTT
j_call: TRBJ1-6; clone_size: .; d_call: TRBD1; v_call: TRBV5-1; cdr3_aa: CASSLTGGNSPLHF; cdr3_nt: TGCGCCAGCAGCTTGACAGGGGGCAATTCACCCCTCCACTTT
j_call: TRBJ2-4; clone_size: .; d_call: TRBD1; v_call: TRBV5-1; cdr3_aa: CASSSGQGEKNIQYF; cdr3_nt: TGCGCCAGCAGCTCGGGACAGGGGGAAAAAAACATTCAGTACTTC
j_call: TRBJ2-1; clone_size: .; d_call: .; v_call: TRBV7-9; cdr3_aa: CASSLSENEQFF; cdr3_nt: TGTGCCAGCAGCTTGTCGGAGAATGAGCAGTTCTTC
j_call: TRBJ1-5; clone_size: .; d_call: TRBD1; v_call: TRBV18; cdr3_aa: CASSPGQGAQPQHF; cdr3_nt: TGTGCCAGCTCACCGGGACAGGGGGCACAGCCCCAGCATTTT
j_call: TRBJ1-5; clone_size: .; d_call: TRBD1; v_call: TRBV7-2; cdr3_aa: CASSLVRKGARQGGQPQHF; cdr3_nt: TGTGCCAGCAGCTTAGTCAGGAAGGGGGCCCGTCAGGGGGGTCAGCCCCAGCATTTT
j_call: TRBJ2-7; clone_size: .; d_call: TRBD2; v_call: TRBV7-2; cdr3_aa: CASSLNPGLAGDEQYF; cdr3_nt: TGTGCCAGCAGCCTAAACCCTGGACTAGCGGGAGACGAGCAGTACTTC
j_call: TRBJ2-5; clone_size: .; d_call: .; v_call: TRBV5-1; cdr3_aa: CASSLVRQGTGETQYF; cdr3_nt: TGCGCCAGCAGCTTGGTTAGGCAGGGTACCGGGGAGACCCAGTACTTC
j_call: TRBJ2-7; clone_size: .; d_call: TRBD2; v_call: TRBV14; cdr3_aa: CASSQGYGTGDHRLAGVRREQYF; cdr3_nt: TGTGCCAGCAGCCAAGGGTACGGGACAGGAGACCACCGACTAGCGGGAGTACGACGGGAGCAGTACTTC
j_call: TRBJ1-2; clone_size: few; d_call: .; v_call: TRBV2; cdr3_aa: CASSVLKYGYTF; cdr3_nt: TGTGCCAGCAGTGTACTAAAATATGGCTACACCTTC
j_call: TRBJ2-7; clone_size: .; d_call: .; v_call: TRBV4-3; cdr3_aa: CASSQNPQGINEQYF; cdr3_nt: TGCGCCAGCAGCCAAAACCCGCAGGGGATCAACGAGCAGTACTTC
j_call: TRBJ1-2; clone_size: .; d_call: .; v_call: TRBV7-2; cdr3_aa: CASSLSTVGLYGYTF; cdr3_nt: TGTGCCAGCAGCTTGTCGACAGTCGGCCTTTATGGCTACACCTTC
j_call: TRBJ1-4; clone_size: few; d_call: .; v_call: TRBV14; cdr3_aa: CASSQDDLQVMEDEKLFF; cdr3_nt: TGTGCCAGCAGCCAAGATGACCTCCAGGTAATGGAGGATGAAAAACTGTTTTTT
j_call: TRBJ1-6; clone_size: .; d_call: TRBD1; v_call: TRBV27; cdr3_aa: CASRSGQGSFSPLHF; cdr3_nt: TGTGCCAGCAGGTCGGGACAGGGGAGTTTTTCACCCCTCCACTTT
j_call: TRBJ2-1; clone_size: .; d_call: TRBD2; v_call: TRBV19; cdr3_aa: CASSPGVAGWNEQFF; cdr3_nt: TGTGCCAGTAGCCCGGGGGTAGCGGGATGGAATGAGCAGTTCTTC
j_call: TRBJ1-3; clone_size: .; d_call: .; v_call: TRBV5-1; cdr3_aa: CASSLGAPGNTIYF; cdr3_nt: TGCGCCAGCAGCTTGGGGGCCCCTGGAAACACCATATATTTT
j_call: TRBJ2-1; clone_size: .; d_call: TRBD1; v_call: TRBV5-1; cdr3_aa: CASSLRQGSGNEQFF; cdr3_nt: TGCGCCAGCAGCTTGAGACAGGGTTCTGGAAATGAGCAGTTCTTC
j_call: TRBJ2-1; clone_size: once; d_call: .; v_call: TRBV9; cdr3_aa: CASSPRPRLGHYNEQFF; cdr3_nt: TGTGCCAGCAGCCCCCGTCCCAGACTAGGGCACTACAATGAGCAGTTCTTC
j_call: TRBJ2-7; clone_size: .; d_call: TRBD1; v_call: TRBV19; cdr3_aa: CASSPGTGGLSYEQYF; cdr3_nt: TGTGCCAGTAGTCCAGGGACAGGGGGACTGTCCTACGAGCAGTACTTC
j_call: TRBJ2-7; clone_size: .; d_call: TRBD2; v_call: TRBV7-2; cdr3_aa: CASSFWSGSGSYEQYF; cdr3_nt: TGTGCCAGCAGCTTCTGGAGCGGGAGCGGATCCTACGAGCAGTACTTC
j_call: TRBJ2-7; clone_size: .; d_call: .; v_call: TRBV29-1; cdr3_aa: CSASRTASREQYF; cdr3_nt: TGCAGCGCCAGCCGGACAGCGTCTAGGGAGCAGTACTTC
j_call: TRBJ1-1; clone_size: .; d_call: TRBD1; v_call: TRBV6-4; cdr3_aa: CASSVTGASTEAFF; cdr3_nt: TGTGCCAGCAGTGTGACAGGGGCGAGCACTGAAGCTTTCTTT
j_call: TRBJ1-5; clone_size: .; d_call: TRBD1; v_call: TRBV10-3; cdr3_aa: CAISEGQGGNQPQHF; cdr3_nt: TGTGCCATCAGTGAGGGACAGGGGGGCAATCAGCCCCAGCATTTT
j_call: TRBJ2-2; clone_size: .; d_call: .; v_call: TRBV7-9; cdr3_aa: CASSLDRTSGAGELFF; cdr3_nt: TGTGCCAGCAGCTTAGATCGGACATCGGGGGCCGGGGAGCTGTTTTTT
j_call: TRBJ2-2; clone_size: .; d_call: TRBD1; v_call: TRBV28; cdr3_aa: CASSDPGQRPNTGELFF; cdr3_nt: TGTGCCAGCAGCGATCCGGGACAGAGGCCGAACACCGGGGAGCTGTTTTTT
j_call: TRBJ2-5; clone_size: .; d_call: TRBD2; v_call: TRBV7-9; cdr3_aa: CASSSGLAGGWTQYF; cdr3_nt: TGTGCCAGCAGCTCAGGACTAGCGGGGGGTTGGACCCAGTACTTC
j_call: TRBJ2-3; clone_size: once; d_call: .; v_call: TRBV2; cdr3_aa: CASRDGRGTDTQYF; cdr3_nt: TGTGCCAGCAGGGACGGGCGGGGCACAGATACGCAGTATTTT
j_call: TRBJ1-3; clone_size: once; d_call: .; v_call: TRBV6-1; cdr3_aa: CASRIDRPSGNTIYF; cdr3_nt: TGTGCCAGCAGGATCGACAGACCCTCTGGAAACACCATATATTTT
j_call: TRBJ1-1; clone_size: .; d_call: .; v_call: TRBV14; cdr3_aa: CASSPLLNTEAFF; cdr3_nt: TGTGCCAGCAGCCCTCTCCTGAACACTGAAGCTTTCTTT
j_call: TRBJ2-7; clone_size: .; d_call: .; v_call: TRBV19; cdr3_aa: CASSIVGGTYEQYF; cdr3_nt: TGTGCCAGTAGTATAGTAGGAGGGACGTACGAGCAGTACTTC
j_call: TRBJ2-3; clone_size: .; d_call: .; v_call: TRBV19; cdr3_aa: CASSTRTGVDTDTQYF; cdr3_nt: TGTGCCAGTAGTACCCGGACGGGGGTTGACACAGATACGCAGTATTTT
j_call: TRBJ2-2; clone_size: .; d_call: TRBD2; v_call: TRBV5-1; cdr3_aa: CASSQWPILAGGHSTGELFF; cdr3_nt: TGCGCCAGCAGTCAATGGCCCATCCTAGCGGGAGGGCATAGCACCGGGGAGCTGTTTTTT
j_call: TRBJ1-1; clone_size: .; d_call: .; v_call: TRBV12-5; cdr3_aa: CASGLAAQSNTEAFF; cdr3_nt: TGTGCTAGTGGTTTGGCTGCACAGTCGAACACTGAAGCTTTCTTT
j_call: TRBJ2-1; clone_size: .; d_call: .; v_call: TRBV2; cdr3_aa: CASSGSIGSEQFF; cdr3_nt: TGTGCCAGCAGTGGGTCGATAGGGAGTGAGCAGTTCTTC
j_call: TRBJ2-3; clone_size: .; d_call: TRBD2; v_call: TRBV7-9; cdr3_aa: CASSYSGGLKDTQYF; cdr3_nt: TGTGCCAGCAGTTACAGCGGGGGACTAAAGGATACGCAGTATTTT
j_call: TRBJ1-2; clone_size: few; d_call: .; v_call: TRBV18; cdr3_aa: CASSPQQGRQGGYTF; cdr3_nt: TGTGCCAGCTCACCACAACAGGGTCGGCAGGGGGGCTACACCTTC